The 27 T cell receptor beta chains below come from one sample, sequenced in a study of T-cell reconstitution after alpha-beta-depleted transplantation in children. This sample's TCRbeta library carried unique molecular identifier barcodes. In TCRdb, the PCR reads were re-called with MiXCR into one record per CDR3 protein. This sample has some 200,000 distinct CDR3 sequences; roughly 11% occur once, and the top ten carry roughly 27%. This specimen consisted of PBMCs, obtained before TCRalphabeta/CD19-depleted stem cell transplant. These receptor sequences come from a child under three years old with acute myeloid leukemia, due to receive a stem cell transplant.

This clonotype was seen more than once but under ten times. The chain carries TRBV12-3 or TRBV12-4 and TRBJ2-3; 12 bases agree with TRBD2. V was clipped by 7 bases and J by 3 bases; unmatched bases: 2. The CDR3 is 14 residues long. In DNA form, the CDR3 reads TGTGCCAGCACTACTAGCGGGAGGACAGATACGCAGTATTTT. Protein: CASTTSGRTDTQYF.

This clonotype was seen at least ten times. The chain couples TRBV10-3 to TRBJ2-1; TRBD2 might be the D (6 bases). CDR3 length: 13 amino acids. The germline gives CDR1 ENHRY, CDR2 SYGVKD. V lost 2 bases and J 8 bases, leaving 10 bases between the germline ends. The CDR3 sequence: CAISEQEGYEQFF. Written as DNA, the CDR3 is TGTGCCATCAGTGAGCAGGAGGGGTATGAGCAGTTCTTC.

On this clonotype itself: This may come from a read error, since a much larger clone is one base off. The rearrangement uses TRBV7-2 and TRBJ2-5; D is unclear. CDR3 length: 15 amino acids. Deletions cut 7 bases from V and 4 bases from J, with 19 bases between. The germline V gene has CDR1 SGHTA and CDR2 FQGNSA. CDR3 region: CASTPVGSTVETQYF. Written as DNA, the CDR3 is TGTGCCAGCACCCCGGTAGGCAGCACAGTAGAGACCCAGTACTTC.

This clonotype was recorded many times. The chain employs TRBV6-6 and TRBJ1-1; D remains unclear. The CDR3 is 13 amino acids. Germline V gene sequence: CDR1 MNHNY, CDR2 SVGAGI (reference sequence). V lost 7 bases and J lost 6, with 15 bases in between. This CDR3 is CASTPPGIAEAFF. The CDR3 DNA is TGTGCCAGCACCCCGCCCGGGATAGCTGAAGCTTTCTTT.

This clonotype was seen many times. The rearrangement uses TRBV7-7 and TRBJ2-2; D gene ambiguous. CDR3 size: 14 residues. Germline V gene lookup returns CDR1 SSHAT and CDR2 FNYEAQ (reference sequence). V was clipped by 7 bases and J by 5 bases, with 14 bases between them. The CDR3 region has the DNA TGTGCCAGCACCACGCTCGGGTCAACCGGGGAGCTGTTTTTT. Its translation is CASTTLGSTGELFF.

This clonotype has at least ten counts. The chain joins TRBV25-1 to TRBJ1-1; 8 bases map to TRBD1. V dropped 7 bases and J dropped 10; count of bases not matched to a gene: 11. There are 13 residues in the CDR3. CDR1 and CDR2 (germline): MGHDK, SYGVNS. This CDR3 is CASIQGGGEIAFF. In nucleotides, the CDR3 is TGTGCCAGCATACAGGGGGGCGGTGAAATAGCTTTCTTT.

This clonotype has a count of ten or more. This sequence joins TRBV3-1 and TRBJ1-2; D ambiguous. V lost 1 base and J lost 4, with 10 bases in between. CDR1 and CDR2 from the germline V gene are LGHDT and YNNKEL (reference sequence). CDR3 size: 14 residues. The CDR3 region has the DNA TGTGCCAGCAGCCAAGTCGGGAACCCCTATGGCTACACCTTC. Encoded protein: CASSQVGNPYGYTF.

This clonotype has a count of ten or more. This chain uses TRBV9 with TRBJ2-1; tentatively, D is TRBD2 (6 bases). The CDR3 totals 17 residues. Deletions cut 2 bases from V and 2 bases from J, with 17 bases between. The germline CDR1 and CDR2 sequences are SGDLS and YYNGEE. The CDR3 nucleotides read TGTGCCAGCAGCGTCGGAAGAGGGACTCTTACCTACAATGAGCAGTTCTTC. This translates into CASSVGRGTLTYNEQFF. The variable domain in full, completed from reference TRBV9 and TRBJ2-1, reads DSGVTQTPKHLITATGQRVTLRCSPRSGDLSVYWYQQSLDQGLQFLIQYYNGEERAKGNILERFSAQQFPDLHSELNLSSLELGDSALYFCASSVGRGTLTYNEQFFGPGTRLTVL.

This clonotype has at least ten counts. The chain links TRBV15 to TRBJ2-1; 8 bases map to TRBD1. Per the germline V gene, CDR1 is LNHNV and CDR2 is YYDKDF (reference sequence). This CDR3 spans 15 amino acids. The V and J ends lost 2 bases and 3 bases, in that order; junction bases with no gene match: 3. CDR3 loop: CATSRSDRDYNEQFF. The CDR3 coding sequence is TGTGCCACCAGCAGATCGGACAGGGACTACAATGAGCAGTTCTTC. The whole variable domain, filled in from reference TRBV15 and TRBJ2-1, reads DAMVIQNPRYQVTQFGKPVTLSCSQTLNHNVMYWYQQKSSQAPKLLFHYYDKDFNNEADTPDNFQSRRPNTSFCFLDIRSPGLGDTAMYLCATSRSDRDYNEQFFGPGTRLTVL.

Comment on this clonotype: A much more abundant neighbour one base away suggests this may be a read error. V and J are TRBV5-1 and TRBJ2-5; 9 nucleotides align to TRBD2. CDR3 length equals 17 residues. Germline CDR1 SGHRS, CDR2 YFSETQ. CDR3 sequence: CASSLELAGSLQETQSF. The CDR3 DNA reads as TGCGCCAGCAGCTTGGAACTAGCGGGCTCACTACAAGAGACCCAGTCCTTC.

This clonotype was seen at least ten times. The gene calls are TRBV6-5 and TRBJ1-1, with unresolved D. The CDR3 is 15 residues long. The germline V gene has CDR1 MNHEY and CDR2 SVGAGI. The V and J ends lost 0 bases and 3 bases respectively, with 11 bases between them. The CDR3 bases are TGTGCCAGCAGTTACTCGAGCTTGGGTTACACTGAAGCTTTCTTT. Protein sequence: CASSYSSLGYTEAFF.

This clonotype appeared many times. The J gene is TRBJ2-2, the V gene TRBV5-1; TRBD1 matches at 10 bases. V was clipped by 4 bases and J by 3 bases; unmatched bases: 3. Germline CDR1 reads SGHRS; CDR2 reads YFSETQ. This CDR3 comprises 15 residues. DNA for the CDR3: TGCGCCAGCAGCCGGACAGGGGGGGACACCGGGGAGCTGTTTTTT. Translation gives CASSRTGGDTGELFF.

Many counts were recorded for this clonotype. V gene TRBV28 combines with J gene TRBJ1-2; no firm D call. The CDR3 is 17 residues long. The germline V and J ends were trimmed by 3 bases and 4 bases, with 21 bases remaining between them. Germline CDR1 and CDR2: MDHEN and SYDVKM. CDR3 sequence reads: CASSLGTSGPAVYGYTF. CDR3 bases: TGTGCCAGCAGTTTGGGCACAAGCGGCCCGGCAGTCTATGGCTACACCTTC.

V and J are TRBV28 and TRBJ2-7; D is undetermined. Germline loops: CDR1 MDHEN, CDR2 SYDVKM. This CDR3 is built from 11 residues. Deletions cut 3 bases from V and 5 bases from J, with 5 bases between. CDR3 nucleotides: TGTGCCAGCAGTTTGGAACACGAGCAGTACTTC. Translation gives CASSLEHEQYF.

To note about this clonotype: A read error is possible here, since a much larger clone lies one base away. V and J are TRBV30 and TRBJ2-5; D is unresolved. Germline lookup yields CDR1 GTSNPN and CDR2 SVGIG (reference sequence). The CDR3 runs to 11 residues. The CDR3 DNA follows: TGTGCCTGGAGAGCTGAGAAGACCCAGTCCTTC. It translates to CAWRAEKTQSF.

Many counts were recorded for this clonotype. CDR3 protein: CASSPGQGVGYEQYF. The CDR3 DNA is TGTGCCAGCAGCCCTGGACAGGGGGTAGGATACGAGCAGTACTTC. V gene TRBV27 combines with J gene TRBJ2-7; 10 positions match TRBD1. The V segment lost 6 bases and the J segment 4 bases; nucleotides outside the gene matches: 9. The CDR3 contains 15 residues. Germline CDR1 and CDR2: MNHEY and SMNVEV (reference sequence).

V is TRBV7-9 and J is TRBJ2-1; a possible D gene is TRBD2 (5 bases). This CDR3 is 14 amino acids long. V was trimmed by 7 bases and J by 5 bases, leaving 15 bases between them. Germline CDR1 reads SEHNR; CDR2 reads FQNEAQ (reference sequence). CDR3 sequence: CASTSGSAHNEQFF. The CDR3 DNA sequence: TGTGCCAGCACCTCAGGTAGCGCGCACAATGAGCAGTTCTTC. The whole variable domain, filled in from reference TRBV7-9 and TRBJ2-1, reads DTGVSQNPRHKITKRGQNVTFRCDPISEHNRLYWYRQTLGQGPEFLTYFQNEAQLEKSRLLSDRFSAERPKGSFSTLEIQRTEQGDSAMYLCASTSGSAHNEQFFGPGTRLTVL.

The table lists this clonotype with many counts. CDR3 sequence: CSARQRRSTNEKLFF. DNA for the CDR3: TGCAGTGCTAGGCAAAGGCGCTCAACTAATGAAAAACTGTTTTTT. V usage is TRBV20-1 and J usage is TRBJ1-4; no clear D. This CDR3 has 15 residues. Germline V CDR1 and CDR2: DFQATT, SNEGSKA (reference sequence). Trimming removed 3 bases from V and 0 bases from J, with 11 bases in between.

This clonotype was detected ten times or more. The CDR3 coding sequence is TGTGCCAGCAGTTACCGAACGGGGATCTATGGCTACACCTTC. This codes for CASSYRTGIYGYTF. The gene calls are TRBV6-2 or TRBV6-3 and TRBJ1-2, with D unclear. Germline assignment: CDR1 MNHEY and CDR2 SVGEGT. The V end lost 2 bases, the J end lost 4 bases, and 11 bases lay between the germline ends. The CDR3 is made up of 14 amino acids.

This clonotype was seen at least ten times. The chain uses TRBV5-6 and TRBJ2-1; TRBD2 might be the D (6 bases). The CDR3 runs to 15 residues. Germline V gives CDR1 SGHDT, CDR2 YYEEEE. V was trimmed by 0 bases and J by 4 bases, leaving 11 bases between them. The CDR3 region is CASSLVAEGYNEQFF. CDR3 coding DNA: TGTGCCAGCAGCTTGGTAGCGGAGGGATACAATGAGCAGTTCTTC.

The V and J genes are TRBV30 and TRBJ1-1; D gene ambiguous. This CDR3 contains 12 residues. CDR1 is GTSNPN, CDR2 SVGIG, per germline (reference sequence). Trimming took off 2 bases at V and 4 bases at J, with 8 bases between the two ends. CDR3 sequence reads: CAWSSDSTEAFF. In DNA, the CDR3 is TGTGCCTGGAGTTCGGATAGCACTGAAGCTTTCTTT.

This clonotype came up many times. This chain connects TRBV12-3 or TRBV12-4 to TRBJ2-2, with 13 nucleotides matching TRBD2. The CDR3 runs to 16 residues. After removal of 6 bases from V and 7 bases from J, the junction contained 8 bases not matched to a gene. The CDR3 reads CASRGLAGIWNGELFF. CDR3 nucleotides: TGTGCCAGCAGGGGACTAGCGGGAATTTGGAACGGGGAGCTGTTTTTT.

This clonotype has ten or more counts. The chain combines TRBV7-8 with TRBJ2-7, with D possibly TRBD2 on 6 matching bases. Germline values: CDR1 SGHVS, CDR2 FQNEAQ. V was cut by 5 bases and J by 1 base, with 12 bases left in between. The CDR3 extends over 14 amino acids. The CDR3 sequence is CASSGGTKSYEQYF. DNA for the CDR3: TGTGCCAGCAGCGGGGGGACGAAATCCTACGAGCAGTACTTC.

This clonotype was detected ten times or more. The gene calls are TRBV10-3 and TRBJ1-5; D not certain. The CDR3 is 12 amino acids. V was trimmed by 3 bases and J by 5 bases, leaving 5 bases between them. Germline lookup yields CDR1 ENHRY and CDR2 SYGVKD. The CDR3 DNA follows: TGTGCCATCAGTGACCCCGATCAGCCCCAGCATTTT. Protein sequence: CAISDPDQPQHF.

This clonotype was observed many times. This sequence joins TRBV27 and TRBJ1-3; tentative D call: TRBD1 (5 bases). The germline gives CDR1 MNHEY, CDR2 SMNVEV (reference sequence). The V gene lost 5 bases and the J gene lost 8 bases, with 13 bases spanning the gap. This CDR3 has 13 residues. CDR3 residues: CASSRRVGDTIYF. Written as DNA, the CDR3 is TGTGCCAGCAGTCGACGTGTGGGGGACACCATATATTTT.

This clonotype occurred many times. V is TRBV4-1 and J is TRBJ2-2; TRBD2 is a possible D gene (6 bases). With 3 bases removed from V and 0 bases from J, the gap between germline ends came to 14 bases. This CDR3 is 17 amino acids long. Germline V gives CDR1 MGHRA, CDR2 YSYEKL. Here the CDR3 DNA reads TGCGCCAGCAGCCATCCTCCGGGACTCTCGAACACCGGGGAGCTGTTTTTT. Translated, it gives CASSHPPGLSNTGELFF.

The sample holds a few counts of this clonotype. The genes are TRBV12-3 or TRBV12-4 and TRBJ2-7; 12 nucleotides line up with TRBD1. The CDR3 covers 19 residues. V was pared by 2 bases and J by 1 base, with 12 bases of the junction left unmatched. CDR3 nucleotides: TGTGCCAGCAGTTTAAGGCCGCCGGGACAGGGGGCGACTTCCTACGAGCAGTACTTC. Translating it yields CASSLRPPGQGATSYEQYF.